Listed below are T cell receptor beta chains from one sample, sequenced in a study of sequential checkpoint blockade in melanoma. TCRdb's table, derived via immunoSEQ multiplex PCR, lists solely in-frame clones and lacks some. The profile covers around 10,000 clones, with approximately 73% appearing a single time and around 14% taken by the ten largest. Sequenced material: CD8+ T cells sorted from blood (inferred from file names), taken from a patient given nivolumab and ipilimumab in sequence. These receptors were collected from a human donor with melanoma. CDR3s include the opening cysteine and the closing phenylalanine or tryptophan. Fields, in order: V gene, J gene, clone size, D gene, CDR3 DNA, CDR3 protein. The D gene is left open where the match is weak. Some rows mark clone size as missing; the rest say once, few, many or name a class of expanded clone.

V gene: TRBV27; J gene: TRBJ1-2; clone size: .; D gene: TRBD1; CDR3 DNA: TGTGCCAGCAGTGTAACAGGGGCAGAAGGCTACACCTTC; CDR3 protein: CASSVTGAEGYTF
V gene: TRBV2; J gene: TRBJ2-6; clone size: .; D gene: .; CDR3 DNA: TGTGCCAGCAGTGATGACAGATCTGGGGCCAACGTCCTGACTTTC; CDR3 protein: CASSDDRSGANVLTF
V gene: TRBV19; J gene: TRBJ2-3; clone size: .; D gene: .; CDR3 DNA: TGTGCCAGTAGTATAGTCAGGGGAGAGGGCACAGATACGCAGTATTTT; CDR3 protein: CASSIVRGEGTDTQYF
V gene: TRBV27; J gene: TRBJ2-1; clone size: .; D gene: TRBD1; CDR3 DNA: TGTGCCAGCAGCAGGGACAGGGTTGAGCAGTTCTTC; CDR3 protein: CASSRDRVEQFF
V gene: TRBV25-1; J gene: TRBJ2-5; clone size: once; D gene: .; CDR3 DNA: TGTGCCAGCAGTGAGGGGGGATACCAAGAGACCCAGTACTTC; CDR3 protein: CASSEGGYQETQYF
V gene: TRBV29-1; J gene: TRBJ1-2; clone size: .; D gene: .; CDR3 DNA: TGCAGCGTTAGTGACAGACTCTATGGCTACACCTTC; CDR3 protein: CSVSDRLYGYTF
V gene: TRBV28; J gene: TRBJ1-1; clone size: .; D gene: .; CDR3 DNA: TGTGCCAGCAGGTACACAGGTTCTCGGGCTGAAGCTTTCTTT; CDR3 protein: CASRYTGSRAEAFF
V gene: TRBV6-4; J gene: TRBJ2-1; clone size: .; D gene: TRBD2; CDR3 DNA: TGTGCCAGCAGTGACTCGAAAGGCGGGGGAGCTTACAATGAGCAGTTCTTC; CDR3 protein: CASSDSKGGGAYNEQFF
V gene: TRBV9; J gene: TRBJ1-3; clone size: once; D gene: TRBD1; CDR3 DNA: TGTGCCAGCAGCGCCCCGGAGACAGGGAGTGGAAACACCATATATTTT; CDR3 protein: CASSAPETGSGNTIYF
V gene: TRBV5-1; J gene: TRBJ2-5; clone size: .; D gene: TRBD1; CDR3 DNA: TGCGCCAGCCGGGAGACAGGGGGCTTAGAGACCCAGTACTTC; CDR3 protein: CASRETGGLETQYF
V gene: TRBV6-1; J gene: TRBJ2-3; clone size: .; D gene: .; CDR3 DNA: TGTGCCAGCAGTGGTCCAGCGGCAAGCACAGATACGCAGTATTTT; CDR3 protein: CASSGPAASTDTQYF
V gene: TRBV27; J gene: TRBJ1-5; clone size: .; D gene: TRBD1; CDR3 DNA: TGTGCCAGCTCCTCAGGGGGCGGCTATCAGCCCCAGCATTTT; CDR3 protein: CASSSGGGYQPQHF
V gene: TRBV27; J gene: TRBJ1-1; clone size: once; D gene: .; CDR3 DNA: TGTGCCAGCAGTGGCCAGAACACTGAAGCTTTCTTT; CDR3 protein: CASSGQNTEAFF
V gene: TRBV27; J gene: TRBJ1-4; clone size: .; D gene: .; CDR3 DNA: TGTGCCAGCAGTTTTAGTGGTAATGAAAAACTGTTTTTT; CDR3 protein: CASSFSGNEKLFF
V gene: TRBV6-6; J gene: TRBJ2-7; clone size: few; D gene: TRBD1; CDR3 DNA: TGTGCCAGCAGTTCAACCCCCGGGACAGTCTACGAGCAGTACTTC; CDR3 protein: CASSSTPGTVYEQYF
V gene: TRBV7-9; J gene: TRBJ2-5; clone size: .; D gene: .; CDR3 DNA: TGTGCCAGCAGCCTCCCGGACAGTACGGAGACCCAGTACTTC; CDR3 protein: CASSLPDSTETQYF
V gene: TRBV5-1; J gene: TRBJ1-1; clone size: .; D gene: TRBD1; CDR3 DNA: TGCGCCAGCAGCCCAGGGACAGCGAGTGAAGCTTTCTTT; CDR3 protein: CASSPGTASEAFF
V gene: TRBV4-1; J gene: TRBJ1-5; clone size: once; D gene: .; CDR3 DNA: TGCGCCAGCAGCCAATCGACAGCCGCTCAGCCCCAGCATTTT; CDR3 protein: CASSQSTAAQPQHF
V gene: TRBV4-2; J gene: TRBJ2-3; clone size: few; D gene: TRBD1; CDR3 DNA: TGTGCCAGCAGCCCTCCGGGACAGGGGGCAGATACGCAGTATTTT; CDR3 protein: CASSPPGQGADTQYF
V gene: TRBV6-5; J gene: TRBJ2-7; clone size: .; D gene: .; CDR3 DNA: TGTGCCAGCAGTTACTCGAGGGGGAACTCCTACGAGCAGTACTTC; CDR3 protein: CASSYSRGNSYEQYF
V gene: TRBV15; J gene: TRBJ2-1; clone size: few; D gene: .; CDR3 DNA: TGTGCCACCAGCAGAGAGTTGGAGCCCTACAATGAGCAGTTCTTC; CDR3 protein: CATSRELEPYNEQFF
V gene: TRBV6-4; J gene: TRBJ1-6; clone size: .; D gene: TRBD1; CDR3 DNA: TGTGCCAGCAGTGAGGGACAGGCTAATTCACCCCTCCACTTT; CDR3 protein: CASSEGQANSPLHF
V gene: TRBV5-1; J gene: TRBJ2-1; clone size: few; D gene: TRBD2; CDR3 DNA: TGCGCCAGCAGCTCCCCCAGCGGACATAGCGGGAGAAGCGGCTACAATGAGCAGTTCTTC; CDR3 protein: CASSSPSGHSGRSGYNEQFF
V gene: TRBV27; J gene: TRBJ2-7; clone size: few; D gene: .; CDR3 DNA: TGTGCCAGCAGTTGGGGCGACTCCTACGAGCAGTACTTC; CDR3 protein: CASSWGDSYEQYF
V gene: TRBV7-9; J gene: TRBJ2-1; clone size: .; D gene: .; CDR3 DNA: TGTGCCAGCAGCCCCCCTCCCGGTGAGCAGTTCTTC; CDR3 protein: CASSPPPGEQFF
V gene: TRBV18; J gene: TRBJ1-4; clone size: few; D gene: .; CDR3 DNA: TGTGCCAGCTCACCAGCAGGTTTGGTGGTAAAACTGTTTTTT; CDR3 protein: CASSPAGLVVKLFF
V gene: TRBV30; J gene: TRBJ2-5; clone size: .; D gene: .; CDR3 DNA: TGTGCCTGGAGTCTCCCAGGGGATCTAGCGACCCAGTACTTC; CDR3 protein: CAWSLPGDLATQYF
V gene: TRBV7-9; J gene: TRBJ1-1; clone size: .; D gene: .; CDR3 DNA: TGTGCCAGCAGCTTAGGGGGGCCTGAAGCTTTCTTT; CDR3 protein: CASSLGGPEAFF
V gene: TRBV19; J gene: TRBJ1-1; clone size: .; D gene: .; CDR3 DNA: TGTGCCAGTAGTACCTCTCTGAACACTGAAGCTTTCTTT; CDR3 protein: CASSTSLNTEAFF
V gene: TRBV5-1; J gene: TRBJ1-4; clone size: few; D gene: .; CDR3 DNA: TGCGCCAGCAGCTCTGAATCAGGTCCAACTAATGAAAAACTGTTTTTT; CDR3 protein: CASSSESGPTNEKLFF
V gene: TRBV6-6; J gene: TRBJ2-1; clone size: once; D gene: .; CDR3 DNA: TGTGCCAGCACCATGGGCCTTTACTCCTACAATGAGCAGTTCTTC; CDR3 protein: CASTMGLYSYNEQFF
V gene: TRBV5-4; J gene: TRBJ2-3; clone size: .; D gene: TRBD1; CDR3 DNA: TGTGCCAGCAGCTTGTGGGACAGGACCACAGATACGCAGTATTTT; CDR3 protein: CASSLWDRTTDTQYF
V gene: TRBV27; J gene: TRBJ2-2; clone size: .; D gene: TRBD2; CDR3 DNA: TGTGCCAGCAGTTTCCTAGCGGGAGACGGGGAGCTGTTTTTT; CDR3 protein: CASSFLAGDGELFF
V gene: TRBV19; J gene: TRBJ2-1; clone size: .; D gene: TRBD1; CDR3 DNA: TGTGCCAGTAGTAAACAGGGGCTCTCATACAATGAGCAGTTCTTC; CDR3 protein: CASSKQGLSYNEQFF
V gene: TRBV4-2; J gene: TRBJ1-1; clone size: .; D gene: .; CDR3 DNA: TGTGCCAGCAGCCAAGATCGGTACACTGAAGCTTTCTTT; CDR3 protein: CASSQDRYTEAFF
V gene: TRBV6-4; J gene: TRBJ1-5; clone size: .; D gene: TRBD1; CDR3 DNA: TGTGCCAGCAGTGAGGCAGGGGGCGCGGGGCAGCCCCAGCATTTT; CDR3 protein: CASSEAGGAGQPQHF
V gene: TRBV4-2; J gene: TRBJ1-2; clone size: .; D gene: .; CDR3 DNA: TGTGCCAGCAGCCACCCCGGGGGTGCCGACTATGGCTACACCTTC; CDR3 protein: CASSHPGGADYGYTF
V gene: TRBV25-1; J gene: TRBJ2-1; clone size: .; D gene: TRBD2; CDR3 DNA: TGTGCCAGCAGTCTAGCGGGGGGGCACTACAATGAGCAGTTCTTC; CDR3 protein: CASSLAGGHYNEQFF
V gene: TRBV7-8; J gene: TRBJ2-7; clone size: .; D gene: TRBD1; CDR3 DNA: TGTGCCAGCAGCTTTATACTTAACCGGGACAGGGGTTGGACTTACTACGAGCAGTACTTC; CDR3 protein: CASSFILNRDRGWTYYEQYF
V gene: TRBV9; J gene: TRBJ1-3; clone size: .; D gene: .; CDR3 DNA: TGTGCCAGCAGCGGTGGCCTCTCTGGAAACACCATATATTTT; CDR3 protein: CASSGGLSGNTIYF
V gene: TRBV25-1; J gene: TRBJ1-3; clone size: few; D gene: TRBD1; CDR3 DNA: TGTGCCAGCAGTGACCCCGAGACAGGGCCTGGAAACACCATATATTTT; CDR3 protein: CASSDPETGPGNTIYF
V gene: TRBV9; J gene: TRBJ1-1; clone size: .; D gene: .; CDR3 DNA: TGTGCCAGCAGCGTAGAGGGGGGGACATCGAACACTGAAGCTTTCTTT; CDR3 protein: CASSVEGGTSNTEAFF
V gene: TRBV5-1; J gene: TRBJ1-6; clone size: .; D gene: .; CDR3 DNA: TGCGCCAGCAGCTTGGGAGGGGGTTCACCCCTCCACTTT; CDR3 protein: CASSLGGGSPLHF
V gene: TRBV27; J gene: TRBJ2-2; clone size: .; D gene: .; CDR3 DNA: TGTGCCAGCAGTTTATCGCAGTCCGTCTTGGAGCTGTTTTTT; CDR3 protein: CASSLSQSVLELFF